Sequencing of this TCR beta chain was carried out in a study of response to subunit inactivated influenza vaccine. This clonotype appeared a few times. A single record per CDR3 protein comes from TCRdb applying MiXCR to the RT-PCR reads. The profile shows roughly 550,000 distinct CDR3 sequences, roughly a quarter of them singletons. Trimming removed 5 bases from V and 2 bases from J, with 18 bases in between. The germline CDR1 and CDR2 sequences are SGHTA and FQGTGA. The CDR3 runs to 16 residues. The sample also formed part of further work on T cells expressing NK-cell markers. That report adds: TCR beta cDNA was generated via 5'RACE template switching incorporating UMIs.

The gene calls are TRBV7-3 and TRBJ1-2, with D perhaps matching TRBD1 (5 bases). The TCR originated in a man over 45 who received an inactivated influenza vaccine. The input for sequencing was CD4+ T cells sorted from PBMCs, taken 11 to 12 days after vaccination. The CDR3 region has the DNA TGTGCCAGCAGCCAAACAGGCGGATCTAAGAACTATGGCTACACCTTC. This translates into CASSQTGGSKNYGYTF.